This entry describes one T cell receptor (beta chain). The record originates from a study of blood T cell repertoires in COVID-19. Turning to the study itself: COVID-19 samples, acute and convalescent, were from the United States, Italy and Spain.

The method was immunoSEQ multiplex PCR; TCRdb's version includes in-frame clones alone and lacks a portion of them. This sample has 100,000 to 150,000 clones, with roughly three quarters found just once. This CDR3 comprises 16 residues. Germline CDR1 and CDR2: KGHSH and LQKENI. With 3 bases clipped from V and 0 bases from J, the junction kept 1 base outside the gene matches. The chain is built from TRBV18 and TRBJ1-3, with 11 bases matching TRBD1. The origin of this receptor is a woman in her 70s with acute or convalescent COVID-19. The sequenced sample was peripheral blood. CDR3 in amino acids: CASSPGTGGSGNTIYF. CDR3 sequence (DNA): TGTGCCAGCTCACCCGGGACAGGGGGCTCTGGAAACACCATATATTTT. Based on the CDR3 plus reference TRBV18 and TRBJ1-3, the full variable domain is NAGVMQNPRHLVRRRGQEARLRCSPMKGHSHVYWYRQLPEEGLKFMVYLQKENIIDESGMPKERFSAEFPKEGPSILRIQQVVRGDSAAYFCASSPGTGGSGNTIYFGEGSWLTVV.